This entry is about one TCR beta chain. Data came from immunoSEQ multiplex PCR; TCRdb stores just in-frame clones and leaves some out. The repertoire holds tens of thousands of clones, with 85% to 95% as singletons. This entry comes from a study of T cell changes during pregnancy in multiple sclerosis. CDR1 is MNHEY, CDR2 SVGAGI, per germline. V lost 0 bases, J lost 8 bases, and 5 bases stayed unmatched. The CDR3 is 15 amino acids. The chain links TRBV6-5 to TRBJ1-2; the match to TRBD1 covers 11 bases. The TCR originated in a female donor in good health, enrolled as a control in a pregnancy study. Sequences were derived from peripheral blood, sampled in the third trimester of pregnancy. CDR3 region: CASSYSRGQGEGYTF. The CDR3 coding sequence is TGTGCCAGCAGTTACTCCAGGGGACAGGGGGAAGGCTACACCTTC.